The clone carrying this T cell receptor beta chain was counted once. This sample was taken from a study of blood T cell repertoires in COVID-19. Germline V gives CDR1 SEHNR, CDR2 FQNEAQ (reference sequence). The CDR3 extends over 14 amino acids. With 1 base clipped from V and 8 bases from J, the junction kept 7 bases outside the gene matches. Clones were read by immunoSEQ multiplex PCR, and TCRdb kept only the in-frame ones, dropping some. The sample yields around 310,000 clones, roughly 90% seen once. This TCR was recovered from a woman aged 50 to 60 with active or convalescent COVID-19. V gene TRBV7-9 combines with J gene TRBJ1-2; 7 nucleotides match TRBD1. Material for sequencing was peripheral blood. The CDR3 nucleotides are TGTGCCAGCAGCTTAGACAAGGGGGCGGGCGGCTACACCTTC. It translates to CASSLDKGAGGYTF.